This record covers a single TCR beta chain. Germline CDR1 and CDR2: SEHNR and FQNEAQ (reference sequence). Deletions cut 5 bases from V and 1 base from J, with 9 bases between. The CDR3 contains 14 residues. This specimen belongs to a study of cytomegalovirus exposure and HLA in healthy donors. Here immunoSEQ multiplex PCR was the method, and the copy in TCRdb shows in-frame clones only, minus some. The table lists over 110,000 clones, around 85% of them singletons, with 2.5% to 3.5% in the top ten. The receptor was isolated from a young man in good health and CMV-seronegative. Sequencing was done on a sample of PBMCs. The chain couples TRBV7-9 to TRBJ1-5; possible D gene TRBD1, 6 bases. CDR3 nucleotides: TGTGCCAGCAGCCGTGGACAGAGCAATCAGCCCCAGCATTTT. Translated, it gives CASSRGQSNQPQHF.